Given below is one T cell receptor (beta chain) in context. The record originates from a study of shared clonotypes between healthy human individuals. Study overall: Contributing individuals were a couple of females and a few males aged 18 to 49. There were three CD4 naive, three CD4 memory, two CD8 naive and one CD8 memory plates per donor.

There are 13 residues in the CDR3. Germline CDR1 is MNHEY and CDR2 is SVGAGI. V shed 5 bases and J shed 6 bases, with 11 bases lying between them. Approximately 30,000 T cell genomes (approximately 0.2 ug DNA) went into each sorted-subset replicate. TCRdb keeps only in-frame clones here, not all; method: immunoSEQ multiplex PCR. The sample holds 1.5 million to 2.5 million clones, about 95% seen once. Selected positively for CCR7 and CD45RO-negative, naive CD8 cells excluded terminally differentiated effector memory CD45RA+ cells. The rearrangement joins TRBV6-5 to TRBJ1-5; D possibly corresponds to TRBD1 (5 bases). Sequenced material: naive CD8+ T cells sorted from blood. This sequence originates from a young man in good health. CDR3 sequence (DNA): TGTGCCAGCAGTAAGGGGAATGGTCAGCCCCAGCATTTT. Protein product: CASSKGNGQPQHF.